This TCR beta chain is from a study of blood T cell repertoires in COVID-19. Across the study: Some COVID-19 samples were acute and others convalescent; all came from the United States, Italy and Spain. The cDNA or gDNA used as material had been derived from T cells, B-cell-depleted T cells, or PBMCs.

Study processing details: For nucleated cells, counts were estimated from reference gene primer amplification. Generated by immunoSEQ multiplex PCR, the TCRdb table keeps only in-frame clones and is missing some. V, J and clone size reflect that table, while D and trimming were determined from the DNA. This sample has 35,000 to 55,000 clones, with roughly 90% found just once. As regards this clone: One junction end disagrees with the germline gene, perhaps due to a read error.

Germline lookup yields CDR1 GTSNPN and CDR2 SVGIG (reference sequence). The CDR3 is made up of 13 amino acids. Sequenced: peripheral blood. The TCR originated in a human donor in a cohort sampled during active COVID-19. The chain is built from TRBV30 and TRBJ2-1, with D possibly TRBD2 on 5 matching bases. This chain's CDR3 is CAWSEDSHNEQFF. CDR3 DNA sequence: TGTGCCTGGAGTGAGGACTCCCACAATGAGCAGTTCTTC.